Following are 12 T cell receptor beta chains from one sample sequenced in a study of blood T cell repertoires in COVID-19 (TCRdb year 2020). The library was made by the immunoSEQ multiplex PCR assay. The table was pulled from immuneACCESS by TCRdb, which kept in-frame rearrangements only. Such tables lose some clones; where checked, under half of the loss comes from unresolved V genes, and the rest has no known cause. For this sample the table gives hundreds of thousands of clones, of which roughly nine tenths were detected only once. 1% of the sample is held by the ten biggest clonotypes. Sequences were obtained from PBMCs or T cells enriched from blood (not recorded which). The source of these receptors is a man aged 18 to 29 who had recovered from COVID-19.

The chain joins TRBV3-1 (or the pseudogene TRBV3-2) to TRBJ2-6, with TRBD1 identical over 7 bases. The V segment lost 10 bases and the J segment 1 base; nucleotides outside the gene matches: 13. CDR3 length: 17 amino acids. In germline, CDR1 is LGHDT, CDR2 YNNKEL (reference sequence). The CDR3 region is CATSLRGRWSGANVLTF. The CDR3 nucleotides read TGTGCCACCTCCTTAAGGGGGCGCTGGTCTGGGGCCAACGTCCTGACTTTC.

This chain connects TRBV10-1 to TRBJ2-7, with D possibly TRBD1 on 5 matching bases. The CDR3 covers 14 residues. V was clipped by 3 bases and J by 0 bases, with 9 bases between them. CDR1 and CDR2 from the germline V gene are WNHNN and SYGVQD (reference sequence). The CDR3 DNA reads TGCGCCAGCAGTGATGTTGGGGCCTCCTACGAGCAGTACTTC. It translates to CASSDVGASYEQYF.

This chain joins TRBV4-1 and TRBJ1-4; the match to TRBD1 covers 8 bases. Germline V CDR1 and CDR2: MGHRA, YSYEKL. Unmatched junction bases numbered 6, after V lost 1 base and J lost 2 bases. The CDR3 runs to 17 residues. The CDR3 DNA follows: TGCGCCAGCAGCCAAGCTTGGACAGGGAGGACTAATGAAAAACTGTTTTTT. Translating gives CASSQAWTGRTNEKLFF.

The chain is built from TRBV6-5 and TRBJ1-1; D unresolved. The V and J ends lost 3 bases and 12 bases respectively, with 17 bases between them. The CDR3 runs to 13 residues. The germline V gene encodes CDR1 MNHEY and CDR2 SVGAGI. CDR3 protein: CASSYSPRGIPFF. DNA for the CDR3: TGTGCCAGCAGTTATTCCCCAAGAGGAATCCCTTTCTTT.

CDR3 bases: TGTGCCAGCAGCTTAAAGGAGGGGGGGCCCGCCGGGGAGCTGTTTTTT. Amino acid sequence: CASSLKEGGPAGELFF. The chain has TRBV7-7 and TRBJ2-2; D is perhaps TRBD2 (7 bases). Germline lookup yields CDR1 SSHAT and CDR2 FNYEAQ (reference sequence). The germline V and J ends were trimmed by 2 bases and 6 bases, with 16 bases remaining between them. The CDR3 is 16 residues long.

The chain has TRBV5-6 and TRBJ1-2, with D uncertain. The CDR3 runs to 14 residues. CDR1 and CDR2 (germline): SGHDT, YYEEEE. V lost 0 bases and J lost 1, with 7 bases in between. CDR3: CASSLGGFNYGYTF. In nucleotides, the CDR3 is TGTGCCAGCAGCTTGGGCGGCTTTAACTATGGCTACACCTTC.

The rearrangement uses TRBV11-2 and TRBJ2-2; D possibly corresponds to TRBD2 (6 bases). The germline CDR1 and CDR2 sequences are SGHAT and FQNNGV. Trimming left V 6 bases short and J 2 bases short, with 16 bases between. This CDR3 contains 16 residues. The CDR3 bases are TGTGCCAGCAGATATGGGGAGGCAGACAACACCGGGGAGCTGTTTTTT. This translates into CASRYGEADNTGELFF.

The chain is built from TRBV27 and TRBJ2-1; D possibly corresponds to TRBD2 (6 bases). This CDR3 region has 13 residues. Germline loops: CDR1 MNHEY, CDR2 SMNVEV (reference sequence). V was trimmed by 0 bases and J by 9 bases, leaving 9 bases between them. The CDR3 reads CASSLSASAEQFF. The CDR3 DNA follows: TGTGCCAGCAGTTTATCGGCTAGCGCTGAGCAGTTCTTC.

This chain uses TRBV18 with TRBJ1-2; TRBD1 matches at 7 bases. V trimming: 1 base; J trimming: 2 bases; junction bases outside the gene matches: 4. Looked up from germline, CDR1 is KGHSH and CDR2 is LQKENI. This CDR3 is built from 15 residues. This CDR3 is CASSPQGAANYGYTF. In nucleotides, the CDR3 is TGTGCCAGCTCACCACAGGGGGCGGCGAACTATGGCTACACCTTC.

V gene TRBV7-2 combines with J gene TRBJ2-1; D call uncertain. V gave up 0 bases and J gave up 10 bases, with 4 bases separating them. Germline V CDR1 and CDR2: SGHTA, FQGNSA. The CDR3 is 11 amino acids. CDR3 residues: CASSLALEQFF. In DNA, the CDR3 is TGTGCCAGCAGCTTAGCCCTGGAGCAGTTCTTC.

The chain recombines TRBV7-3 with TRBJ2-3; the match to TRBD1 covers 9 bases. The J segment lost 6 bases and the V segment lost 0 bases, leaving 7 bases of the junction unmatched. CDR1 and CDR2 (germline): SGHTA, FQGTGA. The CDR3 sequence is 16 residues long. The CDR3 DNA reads TGTGCCAGCAGCTTAACGCGTCTACAGGGGGCGGATACGCAGTATTTT. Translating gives CASSLTRLQGADTQYF.

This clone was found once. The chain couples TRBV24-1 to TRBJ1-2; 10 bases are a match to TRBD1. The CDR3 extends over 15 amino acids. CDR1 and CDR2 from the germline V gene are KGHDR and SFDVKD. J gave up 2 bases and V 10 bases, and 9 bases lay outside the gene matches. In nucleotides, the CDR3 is TGTGCCACGAGCCTCCCGGGACAGGGGAACTATGGCTACACCTTC. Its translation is CATSLPGQGNYGYTF.